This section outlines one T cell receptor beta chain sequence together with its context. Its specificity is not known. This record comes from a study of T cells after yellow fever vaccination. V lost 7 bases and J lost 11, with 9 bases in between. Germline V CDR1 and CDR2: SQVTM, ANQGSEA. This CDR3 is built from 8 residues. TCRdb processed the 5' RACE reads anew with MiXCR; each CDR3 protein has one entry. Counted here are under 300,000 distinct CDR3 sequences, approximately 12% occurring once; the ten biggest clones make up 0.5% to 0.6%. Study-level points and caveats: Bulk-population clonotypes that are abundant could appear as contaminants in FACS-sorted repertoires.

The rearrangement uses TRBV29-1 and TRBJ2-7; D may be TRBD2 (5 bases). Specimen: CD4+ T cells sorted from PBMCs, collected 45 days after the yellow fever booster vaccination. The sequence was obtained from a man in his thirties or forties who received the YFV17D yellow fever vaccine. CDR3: CSAEGKYF. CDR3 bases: TGCAGCGCTGAGGGAAAGTACTTC.